Below, 25 T cell receptor beta chains from the same sample are listed, as sequenced in a study of T cells after yellow fever vaccination. TCRdb passed the 5' RACE reads through MiXCR, listing each CDR3 protein once. The sample lists 350,000 to 450,000 distinct CDR3 sequences, over 5% seen once, with 15% in the top ten. The source was PBMCs, collected 5 days after the yellow fever booster vaccination. Every receptor here comes from a man younger than 40 who received the YFV17D yellow fever vaccine.

The J gene is TRBJ2-6, the V gene TRBV11-2, with D possibly being TRBD1 (6 bases). The CDR3 runs 19 residues. The germline CDR1 and CDR2 sequences are SGHAT and FQNNGV. V lost 1 base, J lost 4 bases, and 20 bases lay in between. CDR3 loop: CASSLVGSTGSFGANVLTF. The CDR3, as DNA: TGTGCCAGCAGCTTAGTAGGGTCGACAGGTTCCTTCGGGGCCAACGTCCTGACTTTC.

This clonotype has more than one count but fewer than ten. The chain has TRBV6-5 and TRBJ1-3; TRBD1 matches at 9 bases. Germline CDR1 is MNHEY and CDR2 is SVGAGI. V shed 2 bases, J shed 4 bases, and the junction held 6 bases outside the gene matches. CDR3 size: 16 residues. The CDR3 sequence is CASSYPTGTGGNTIYF. The CDR3 DNA reads as TGTGCCAGCAGTTACCCGACCGGGACAGGGGGAAACACCATATATTTT.

This clonotype was counted between two and nine times. The chain links TRBV7-2 to TRBJ2-1; D call uncertain. V was clipped by 5 bases and J by 4 bases, with 9 bases between them. Germline loops: CDR1 SGHTA, CDR2 FQGNSA. CDR3 size: 13 residues. In DNA, the CDR3 is TGTGCCAGCAGCCGAGCCGGATACAATGAGCAGTTCTTC. Its protein is CASSRAGYNEQFF.

J is TRBJ2-7 and V is TRBV5-1; no reliable D call. V lost 4 bases and J lost 5, with 10 bases in between. CDR3 length: 12 amino acids. CDR1 SGHRS and CDR2 YFSETQ come from the germline V gene. The CDR3: CASSIEYHEQYF. CDR3 nucleotide sequence: TGCGCCAGCAGCATTGAGTATCACGAGCAGTACTTC.

This clonotype has more than one count but fewer than ten. V is TRBV20-1 and J is TRBJ1-5; D gene ambiguous. This CDR3 comprises 12 residues. CDR1 and CDR2 (germline): DFQATT, SNEGSKA (reference sequence). Here the CDR3 reads CSPGQINQPQHF. CDR3 nucleotides: TGCAGCCCCGGGCAGATCAATCAGCCCCAGCATTTT.

This clonotype was counted a single time. A read error is possible here, since a much larger clone lies one base away. The J gene is TRBJ2-3, the V gene TRBV5-5; 7 nucleotides agree with TRBD2. Germline CDR1 is SGHKS and CDR2 is YYEKEE (reference sequence). This CDR3 comprises 15 residues. The CDR3 DNA reads as TGTGCCGGCAGCGCGACGGGACTACCCACAGATACGCAGTATTTT. Amino acid sequence: CAGSATGLPTDTQYF.

This clonotype came up many times. V and J are TRBV12-3 or TRBV12-4 and TRBJ2-1; D uncertain. Trimming removed 5 bases from V and 8 bases from J, with 13 bases in between. The CDR3 consists of 13 residues. The CDR3 bases are TGTGCCAGCAGTCCCTCCCGGTTACATGAGCAGTTCTTC. Its protein is CASSPSRLHEQFF.

V is TRBV28 and J is TRBJ2-7, with 7 nucleotides matching TRBD2. V lost 2 bases and J lost 2; bases outside the gene matches: 9. Germline V gene data show CDR1 as MDHEN and CDR2 as SYDVKM. The CDR3 consists of 16 residues. For the CDR3, the DNA is TGTGCCAGCAGTTTAGCGCAGGGACTATCCGCCTACGAGCAGTACTTC. Translating it yields CASSLAQGLSAYEQYF.

This clonotype was counted between two and nine times. DNA of the CDR3: TGCAGTGCTACCGCGGGGGGGGGGTCGCGCACAGATACGCAGTATTTT. Amino acids: CSATAGGGSRTDTQYF. The V and J genes are TRBV20-1 and TRBJ2-3, with TRBD2 matching over 9 bases. Germline lookup yields CDR1 DFQATT and CDR2 SNEGSKA (reference sequence). The ends lost 4 bases at V and 1 base at J; junction bases unmatched: 9. The CDR3 is made up of 16 amino acids.

This clonotype was recorded many times. The chain links TRBV4-3 to TRBJ2-7, with 9 bases fitting TRBD1. This CDR3 has 18 amino acids. The V and J ends lost 1 base and 4 bases, in that order; junction bases with no gene match: 14. Germline CDR1 LGHNA, CDR2 YSLEER. CDR3 protein: CASSQADFKGQGYYEQYF. The CDR3 bases are TGCGCCAGCAGCCAAGCGGACTTTAAAGGACAGGGGTATTACGAGCAGTACTTC.

The sample holds a few counts of this clonotype. The rearrangement uses TRBV11-1 and TRBJ2-1; 13 nucleotides line up with TRBD2. Unmatched junction bases numbered 8, after V lost 5 bases and J lost 10 bases. The CDR3 covers 15 residues. Germline loops: CDR1 SGHAT, CDR2 FQDESV (reference sequence). The CDR3 DNA reads as TGTGCCAGCAGCGGGGGACTAGCGGGGCGCGGAGAGCAGTTCTTC. As protein: CASSGGLAGRGEQFF.

The sample holds many counts of this clonotype. This chain links TRBV6-6 with TRBJ2-1; D remains ambiguous. Germline V gene sequence: CDR1 MNHNY, CDR2 SVGAGI (reference sequence). The CDR3 sequence is 13 residues long. With 6 bases removed from V and 2 bases from J, the gap between germline ends came to 8 bases. This CDR3 reads CASSETPYNEQFF. The DNA for the CDR3 is TGTGCCAGCAGCGAAACCCCCTACAATGAGCAGTTCTTC.

This clonotype was observed a handful of times. The chain couples TRBV30 to TRBJ2-7, with 8 bases identical to TRBD1. V gave up 0 bases and J gave up 5 bases; unmatched junction bases: 3. The CDR3 runs to 13 residues. Germline lookup yields CDR1 GTSNPN and CDR2 SVGIG (reference sequence). CDR3 sequence: CAWSVGTGNEQYF. CDR3 sequence (DNA): TGTGCCTGGAGTGTAGGGACAGGAAACGAGCAGTACTTC.

The chain employs TRBV19 and TRBJ2-2; D remains unclear. The CDR3 is 14 amino acids. Trimming removed 8 bases from V and 4 bases from J, with 14 bases in between. Germline V gene data show CDR1 as LNHDA and CDR2 as SQIVND (reference sequence). The CDR3 bases are TGTGCCAGTCGTGGCCGTGGCGGCACCGGGGAGCTGTTTTTT. It yields the protein CASRGRGGTGELFF.

This clonotype was detected ten times or more. Here the CDR3 reads CASSHGLEYEQYF. CDR3 in DNA: TGTGCCAGCAGCCACGGACTAGAATACGAGCAGTACTTC. The genes are TRBV6-2 or TRBV6-3 and TRBJ2-7; 7 bases agree with TRBD2. The CDR3 covers 13 residues. Germline assignment: CDR1 MNHEY and CDR2 SVGEGT. Trimming took 6 bases from V and 4 from J; bases not matched to a gene: 6.

This clonotype was detected a few times. This chain links TRBV9 with TRBJ2-7; 15 bases are a match to TRBD2. Germline V gives CDR1 SGDLS, CDR2 YYNGEE. V dropped 4 bases and J dropped 1; count of bases not matched to a gene: 9. The length of the CDR3 is 18 residues. CDR3 bases: TGTGCCAGCAGCCTCAGTGACGGGACTAGCGGGAGGTCCTACGAGCAGTACTTC. As protein: CASSLSDGTSGRSYEQYF. The variable domain in full, completed from reference TRBV9 and TRBJ2-7, reads DSGVTQTPKHLITATGQRVTLRCSPRSGDLSVYWYQQSLDQGLQFLIQYYNGEERAKGNILERFSAQQFPDLHSELNLSSLELGDSALYFCASSLSDGTSGRSYEQYFGPGTRLTVT.

A few counts support this clonotype. The chain carries TRBV4-3 and TRBJ2-7; tentatively, D is TRBD1 (6 bases). V gave up 3 bases and J gave up 5 bases, with 14 bases separating them. The CDR3 spans 14 residues. Germline V gene data show CDR1 as LGHNA and CDR2 as YSLEER. CDR3 nucleotide sequence: TGCGCCAGCAGCCAGGGACACCCCGGGGACGAGCAGTACTTC. It is translated as CASSQGHPGDEQYF.

The chain combines TRBV20-1 with TRBJ2-5; TRBD2 matches at 7 bases. The CDR3 loop spans 15 amino acids. Germline CDR1 is DFQATT and CDR2 is SNEGSKA (reference sequence). The CDR3 is CSHLSRDYSGETQYF. Written as DNA, the CDR3 is TGCTCTCACCTCTCCCGGGACTACTCAGGGGAGACCCAGTACTTC.

This clonotype was observed many times. The chain recombines TRBV12-3 or TRBV12-4 with TRBJ1-5, with 8 bases that match TRBD1. The CDR3 sequence is 13 residues long. The ends lost 10 bases at V and 5 bases at J; junction bases unmatched: 7. The CDR3 sequence: CATRQGAYQPQHF. The CDR3 nucleotides read TGTGCCACACGTCAGGGGGCTTATCAGCCCCAGCATTTT.

This clonotype was found a few times. The chain couples TRBV6-1 to TRBJ1-1, with D possibly TRBD1 on 6 matching bases. V lost 6 bases, J lost 5 bases, and 19 bases lay in between. Germline V gene sequence: CDR1 MNHNS, CDR2 SASEGT. The length of the CDR3 is 15 residues. The CDR3 here is CASRNQRGGVTEAFF. The CDR3 region has the DNA TGTGCCAGCAGAAACCAGAGAGGGGGTGTGACTGAAGCTTTCTTT.

In its sample, this clonotype was seen many times. V usage is TRBV5-1 and J usage is TRBJ2-1; D ambiguous. CDR3 length equals 15 residues. Trimming removed 0 bases from V and 0 bases from J, with 7 bases in between. Per germline, CDR1 SGHRS and CDR2 YFSETQ. The DNA for the CDR3 is TGCGCCAGCAGCTTGGAACTATACTCCTACAATGAGCAGTTCTTC. Encoded protein: CASSLELYSYNEQFF. Full variable domain (outside the CDR3, taken from reference TRBV5-1 and TRBJ2-1): KAGVTQTPRYLIKTRGQQVTLSCSPISGHRSVSWYQQTPGQGLQFLFEYFSETQRNKGNFPGRFSGRQFSNSRSEMNVSTLELGDSALYLCASSLELYSYNEQFFGPGTRLTVL.

The rearrangement joins TRBV30 to TRBJ2-1; D is uncertain. The germline gives CDR1 GTSNPN, CDR2 SVGIG (reference sequence). Trimming removed 0 bases from V and 14 bases from J, with 14 bases in between. The length of the CDR3 is 12 residues. The CDR3 coding sequence is TGTGCCTGGAGTGTACTACCGTCTCCTAAGTTCTTC. Amino acids: CAWSVLPSPKFF.

The table lists this clonotype with many counts. The genes are TRBV6-2 or TRBV6-3 and TRBJ2-7, with a possible D match to TRBD2 (6 bases). This CDR3 region has 14 residues. With 4 bases removed from V and 4 bases from J, the gap between germline ends came to 14 bases. The V gene's germline CDR1 is MNHEY and CDR2 SVGEGT. The CDR3 nucleotides read TGTGCCAGCAGTTTACTAGGGGCGGGATACGAGCAGTACTTC. Amino acids: CASSLLGAGYEQYF.

This clonotype has a handful of counts. V usage is TRBV5-1 and J usage is TRBJ2-5; weak D call: TRBD1 (5 bases). Trimming left V 4 bases short and J 0 bases short, with 10 bases between. The CDR3 totals 14 residues. Germline lookup yields CDR1 SGHRS and CDR2 YFSETQ. CDR3 loop: CASSPTVYQETQYF. CDR3 sequence (DNA): TGCGCCAGCAGCCCGACAGTGTACCAAGAGACCCAGTACTTC.

The genes are TRBV18 and TRBJ2-7, with D tentatively TRBD2 (5 bases). Between the trimmed V and J ends, which lost 3 bases and 3 bases, there was a span of 12 bases. CDR3 length equals 14 residues. Germline V lookup: CDR1 KGHSH, CDR2 LQKENI. The CDR3 sequence is CASSPFVGIYEQYF. The DNA of the CDR3 is TGTGCCAGCTCACCTTTTGTCGGGATCTACGAGCAGTACTTC.